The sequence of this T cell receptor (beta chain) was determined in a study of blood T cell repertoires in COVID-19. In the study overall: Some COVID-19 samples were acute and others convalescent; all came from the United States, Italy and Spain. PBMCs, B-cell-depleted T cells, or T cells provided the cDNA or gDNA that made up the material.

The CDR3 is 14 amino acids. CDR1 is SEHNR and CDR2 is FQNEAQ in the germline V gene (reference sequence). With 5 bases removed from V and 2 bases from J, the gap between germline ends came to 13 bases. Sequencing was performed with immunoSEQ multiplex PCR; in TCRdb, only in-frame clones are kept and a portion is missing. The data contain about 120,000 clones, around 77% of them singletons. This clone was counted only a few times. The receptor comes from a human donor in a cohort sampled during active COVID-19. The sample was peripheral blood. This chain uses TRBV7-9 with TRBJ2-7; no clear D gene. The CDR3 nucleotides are TGTGCCAGCAGCCCCCAGCGAGCCACCTACGAGCAGTACTTC. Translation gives CASSPQRATYEQYF.